This TCR beta chain was found in a study of shared clonotypes between healthy human individuals. Study conclusions and caveats: On the whole, naive subsets had larger estimated richness than memory subsets had. When compared with the clonotypes that were shared by all four sorted-subset donors, the non-shared clonotypes turned out to have lower generation probabilities. Rarefaction analysis demonstrated incomplete sorted-subset sequencing notwithstanding large depth.

V was trimmed by 0 bases and J by 12 bases, leaving 6 bases between them. The CDR3 covers 11 residues. Germline CDR1 and CDR2: LGHNA and YNFKEQ. As regards this clone: What it binds is unknown.

Generated by immunoSEQ multiplex PCR, the TCRdb table keeps only in-frame clones and is missing some. The sample holds about 2.3 million clones; 90% to 95% are singletons and the top ten take 0.39%. The V gene is TRBV4-2, the J gene TRBJ2-1; D remains unclear. The sample consisted of naive CD4+ T cells from PBMCs. Subset reported: CD45RA+ positively selected. The sequence was collected from a man aged 18 to 35 in good health. Some clones in this sample may be carry-over from other donors' samples. The CDR3 sequence is CASSQDGPQFF. CDR3 in DNA: TGTGCCAGCAGCCAAGACGGACCGCAGTTCTTC.